What follows is one TCR beta chain and its context. The CDR3 extends over 14 amino acids. Trimming stripped 4 bases from V and 10 bases from J, with 19 bases between. Germline V gene sequence: CDR1 MNHEY, CDR2 SMNVEV (reference sequence). Some clones are missing from TCRdb's copy, which holds only in-frame ones; the method was immunoSEQ multiplex PCR. The top ten hold roughly a tenth of the sample, which has a few hundred thousand clones, 85% to 90% seen once. This sample is drawn from a study of blood T cell repertoires in COVID-19. Turning to the study itself: COVID-19 samples collected from the United States, Italy and Spain covered acute and convalescent phases.

The gene calls are TRBV27 and TRBJ1-1; D might be TRBD1 (5 bases). The sequenced sample consisted of PBMCs or T cells enriched from blood (not recorded which). The source is a woman in her forties or fifties who had recovered from COVID-19. CDR3 bases: TGTGCCAGCAGTTCACCCTTACAGGCAAGCCGAGCTTTCTTT. This codes for CASSSPLQASRAFF.